Below are 2 T cell receptor beta chains sequenced from a single sample in a study of prognosis after radiotherapy for stage I lung cancer. From genomic DNA, two-round multiplex PCR was used to amplify TCR beta CDR3. With primers specific to each TRBV and TRBJ gene, the first-round PCR was performed. TCRdb reprocessed the multiplex PCR reads via MiXCR and lists one record per CDR3 protein. The repertoire holds roughly 30,000 distinct CDR3 sequences, roughly two fifths seen once, with approximately 15% in the top ten. The sample here was PBMCs, taken before or after stereotactic body radiation therapy (not recorded which). These receptors were obtained from a donor aged 50 or older with non-small cell lung cancer.

On this clonotype itself: At one end the junction does not follow the germline gene, possibly because of a read error. This chain joins TRBV6-5 and TRBJ2-2, with D possibly matching TRBD2 (6 bases). This CDR3 contains 17 residues. Germline CDR1 and CDR2: MNHEY and SVGAGI. The CDR3 DNA is TGTGCCAGCACTTACGCGGGACGCCACGCGAACACCGGTGAGCTGTTTTTT. Translated, it gives CASTYAGRHANTGELFF.

A remark on this clonotype: A junction boundary mismatches the germline segment, possibly from a read error. The chain has TRBV24-1 and TRBJ1-5; D might be TRBD1 (6 bases). Germline values: CDR1 KGHDR, CDR2 SFDVKD. This CDR3 spans 15 amino acids. The CDR3 loop reads CATSGAEGGRGPHHF. The CDR3, as DNA: TGTGCCACCAGTGGCGCGGAGGGGGGGCGGGGTCCCCATCATTTT.